The present entry profiles one T cell receptor beta chain with its context. This sample was included in a study of technical replicates of blood from several donors. Using immunoSEQ multiplex PCR, the repertoire was profiled, and TCRdb retains in-frame clones only, with some absent. The sample carries roughly 60,000 clones, around 93% recorded once. CDR1 is SNHLY and CDR2 is FYNNEI in the germline V gene. The V gene lost 3 bases and the J gene lost 7 bases, with 12 bases spanning the gap. This CDR3 region has 14 residues. The chain has TRBV2 and TRBJ1-4, with D unresolved. This receptor was taken from a human donor in good health. Some clones in this sample may be carry-over from other donors' samples. Sequenced: PBMCs. The CDR3 region has the DNA TGTGCCAGCAGTGACGAGGGTTTGGCTGAAAAACTGTTTTTT. The encoded protein is CASSDEGLAEKLFF.